This entry describes one T cell receptor (beta chain). Genomic DNA (from each subset) was split evenly across several immunoSEQ plates. The DNA input per sorted-subset replicate PCR was roughly 180 ng, corresponding to some 30,000 T cell genomes. Measured with immunoSEQ multiplex PCR; TCRdb has only the in-frame clones, and not every one. The data contain roughly 2,000,000 clones, 90% to 95% of them singletons. This entry belongs to a study of shared clonotypes between healthy human individuals. The wider study: Each donor contributed plates that comprised three CD4 naive, three CD4 memory, two CD8 naive and one CD8 memory.

Selected positively for CCR7 and CD45RO-negative, naive CD8 cells excluded terminally differentiated effector memory CD45RA+ cells. The source material was naive CD8+ T cells from PBMCs. The TCR was taken from a man aged 18 to 30 in good health. Some clones in this sample may be carry-over from other donors' samples.

The CDR3 sequence is CASSSNGLWDYGYTF. The CDR3 DNA follows: TGTGCCAGCAGTTCTAATGGGTTGTGGGACTATGGCTACACCTTC. The chain couples TRBV28 to TRBJ1-2; D gene uncertain. V lost 4 bases and J 3 bases, leaving 15 bases between the germline ends. Germline V gene data show CDR1 as MDHEN and CDR2 as SYDVKM. The CDR3 contains 15 residues.